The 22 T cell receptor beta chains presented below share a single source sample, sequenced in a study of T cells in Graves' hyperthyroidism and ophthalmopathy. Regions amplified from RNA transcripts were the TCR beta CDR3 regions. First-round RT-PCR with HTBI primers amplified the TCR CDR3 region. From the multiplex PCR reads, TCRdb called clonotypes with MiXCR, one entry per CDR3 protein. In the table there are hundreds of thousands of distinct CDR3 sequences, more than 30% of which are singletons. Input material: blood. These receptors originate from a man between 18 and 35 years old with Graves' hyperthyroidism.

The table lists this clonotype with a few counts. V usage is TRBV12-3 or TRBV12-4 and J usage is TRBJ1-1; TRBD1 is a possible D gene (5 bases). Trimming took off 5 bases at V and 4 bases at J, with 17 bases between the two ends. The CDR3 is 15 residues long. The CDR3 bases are TGTGCCAGCAGTCCGCGGGAGGGACGGGTCACTGAAGCTTTCTTT. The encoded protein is CASSPREGRVTEAFF.

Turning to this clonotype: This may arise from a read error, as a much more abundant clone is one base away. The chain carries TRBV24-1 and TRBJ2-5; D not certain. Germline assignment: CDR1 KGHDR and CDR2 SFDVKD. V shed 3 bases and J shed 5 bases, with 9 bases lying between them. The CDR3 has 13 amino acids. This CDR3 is CATSDTRWETQYF. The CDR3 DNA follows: TGTGCCACCAGTGATACCCGTTGGGAGACCCAGTACTTC.

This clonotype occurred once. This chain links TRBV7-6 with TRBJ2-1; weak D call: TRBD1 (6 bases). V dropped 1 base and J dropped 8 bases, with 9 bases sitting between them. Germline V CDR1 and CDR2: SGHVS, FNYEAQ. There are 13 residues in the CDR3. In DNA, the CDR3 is TGTGCCAGCAGCTTAGAGTCAGGGGATGAGCAGTTCTTC. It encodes CASSLESGDEQFF.

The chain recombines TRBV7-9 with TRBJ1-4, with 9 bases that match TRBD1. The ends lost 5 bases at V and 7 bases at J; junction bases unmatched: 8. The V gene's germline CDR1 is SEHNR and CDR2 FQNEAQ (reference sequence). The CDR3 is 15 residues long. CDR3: CASSMTGTGTEKLFF. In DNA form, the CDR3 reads TGTGCCAGCAGCATGACCGGGACAGGGACTGAAAAACTGTTTTTT.

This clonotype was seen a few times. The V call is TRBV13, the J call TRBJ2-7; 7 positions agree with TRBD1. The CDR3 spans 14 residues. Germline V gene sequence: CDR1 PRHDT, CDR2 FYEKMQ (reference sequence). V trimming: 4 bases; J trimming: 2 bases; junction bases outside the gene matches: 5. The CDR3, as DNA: TGTGCCAGCAGCTGGCGGACAGGTCCCTACGAGCAGTACTTC. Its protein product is CASSWRTGPYEQYF.

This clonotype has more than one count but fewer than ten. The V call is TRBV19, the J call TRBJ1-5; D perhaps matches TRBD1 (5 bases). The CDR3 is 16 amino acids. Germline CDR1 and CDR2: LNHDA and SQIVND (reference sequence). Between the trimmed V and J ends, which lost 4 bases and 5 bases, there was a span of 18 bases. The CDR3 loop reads CASSTGPRDVYQPQHF. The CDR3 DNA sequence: TGTGCCAGTAGTACGGGACCTAGGGATGTCTATCAGCCCCAGCATTTT.

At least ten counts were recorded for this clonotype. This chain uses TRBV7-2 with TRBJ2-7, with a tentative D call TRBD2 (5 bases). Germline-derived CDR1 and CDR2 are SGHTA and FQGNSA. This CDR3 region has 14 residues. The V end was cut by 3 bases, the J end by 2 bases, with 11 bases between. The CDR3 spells CASSLEELTYEQYF. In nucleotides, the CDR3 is TGTGCCAGCAGCTTGGAGGAGTTGACCTACGAGCAGTACTTC.

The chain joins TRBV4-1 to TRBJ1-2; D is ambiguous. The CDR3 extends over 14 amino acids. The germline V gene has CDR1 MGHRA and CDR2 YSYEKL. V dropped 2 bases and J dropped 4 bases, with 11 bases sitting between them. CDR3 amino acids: CASSQSLGSYGYTF. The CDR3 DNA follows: TGCGCCAGCAGCCAATCGCTCGGATCCTATGGCTACACCTTC.

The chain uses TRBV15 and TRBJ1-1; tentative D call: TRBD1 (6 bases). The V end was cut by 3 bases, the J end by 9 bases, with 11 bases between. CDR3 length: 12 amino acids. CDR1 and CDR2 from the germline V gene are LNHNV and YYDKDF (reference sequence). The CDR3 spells CATSSEGGKAFF. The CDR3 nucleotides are TGTGCCACCAGCAGCGAAGGGGGAAAAGCTTTCTTT.

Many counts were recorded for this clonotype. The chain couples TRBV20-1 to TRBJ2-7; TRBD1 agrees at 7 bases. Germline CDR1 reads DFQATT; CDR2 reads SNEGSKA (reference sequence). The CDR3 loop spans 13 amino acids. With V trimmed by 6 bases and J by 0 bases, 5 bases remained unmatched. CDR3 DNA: TGCAGTGCCGACAGGGAGACCTCCTACGAGCAGTACTTC. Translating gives CSADRETSYEQYF.

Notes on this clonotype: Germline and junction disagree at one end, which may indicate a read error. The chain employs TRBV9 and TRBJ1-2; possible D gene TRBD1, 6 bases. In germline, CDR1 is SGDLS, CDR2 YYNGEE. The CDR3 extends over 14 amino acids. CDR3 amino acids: CTSSAPDRLYGYTF. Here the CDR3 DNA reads TGTACCAGCAGTGCTCCAGACAGGCTCTATGGCTACACCTTC. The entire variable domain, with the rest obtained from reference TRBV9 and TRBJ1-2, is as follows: DSGVTQTPKHLITATGQRVTLRCSPRSGDLSVYWYQQSLDQGLQFLIQYYNGEERAKGNILERFSAQQFPDLHSELNLSSLELGDSALYFCTSSAPDRLYGYTFGSGTRLTVV.

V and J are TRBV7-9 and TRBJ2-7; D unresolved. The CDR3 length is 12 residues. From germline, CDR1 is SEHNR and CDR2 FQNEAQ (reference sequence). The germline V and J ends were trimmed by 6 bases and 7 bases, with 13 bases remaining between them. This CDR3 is CASSPSVGEQYF. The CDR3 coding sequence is TGTGCCAGCAGTCCCTCGGTTGGAGAGCAGTACTTC.

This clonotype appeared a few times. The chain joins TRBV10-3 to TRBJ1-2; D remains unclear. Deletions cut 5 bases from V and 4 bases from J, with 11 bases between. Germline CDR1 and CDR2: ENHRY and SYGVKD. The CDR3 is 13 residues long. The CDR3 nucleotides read TGTGCCATCAGTTTCCAGCCCCTCTATGGCTACACCTTC. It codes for CAISFQPLYGYTF.

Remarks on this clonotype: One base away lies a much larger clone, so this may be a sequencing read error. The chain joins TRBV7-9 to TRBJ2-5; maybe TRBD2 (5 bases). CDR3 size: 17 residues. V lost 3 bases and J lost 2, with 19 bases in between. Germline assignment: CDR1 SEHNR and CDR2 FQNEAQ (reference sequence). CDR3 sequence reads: CASSLVVSQRGQETQYF. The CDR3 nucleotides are TGTGCCAGCAGCTTGGTTGTTAGTCAGCGAGGGCAAGAGACCCAGTACTTC.

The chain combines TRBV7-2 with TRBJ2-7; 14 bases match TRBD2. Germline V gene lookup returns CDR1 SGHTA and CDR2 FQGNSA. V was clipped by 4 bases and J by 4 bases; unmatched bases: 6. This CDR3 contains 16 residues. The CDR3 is CASSSAWTSGRYEQYF. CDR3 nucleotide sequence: TGTGCCAGCAGCTCCGCCTGGACTAGCGGGAGGTACGAGCAGTACTTC.

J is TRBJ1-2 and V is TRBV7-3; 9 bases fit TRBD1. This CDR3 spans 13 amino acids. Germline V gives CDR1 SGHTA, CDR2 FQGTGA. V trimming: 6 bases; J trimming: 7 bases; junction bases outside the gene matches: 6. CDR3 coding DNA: TGTGCCAGCAGTTCCACAGGGGGCTGTGGCTACACCTTC. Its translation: CASSSTGGCGYTF. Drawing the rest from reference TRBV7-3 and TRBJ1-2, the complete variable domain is GAGVSQTPSNKVTEKGKYVELRCDPISGHTALYWYRQSLGQGPEFLIYFQGTGAADDSGLPNDRFFAVRPEGSVSTLKIQRTERGDSAVYLCASSSTGGCGYTFGSGTRLTVV.

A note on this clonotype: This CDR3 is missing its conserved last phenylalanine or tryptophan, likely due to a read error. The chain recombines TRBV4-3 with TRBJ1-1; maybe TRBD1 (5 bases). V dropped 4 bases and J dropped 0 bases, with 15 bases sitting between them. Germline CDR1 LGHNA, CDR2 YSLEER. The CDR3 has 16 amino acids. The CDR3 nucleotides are TGCGCCAGCAGCCTAACCGGGACGGCCATGAACACTGAAGCTTTCCTT. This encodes CASSLTGTAMNTEAFL.

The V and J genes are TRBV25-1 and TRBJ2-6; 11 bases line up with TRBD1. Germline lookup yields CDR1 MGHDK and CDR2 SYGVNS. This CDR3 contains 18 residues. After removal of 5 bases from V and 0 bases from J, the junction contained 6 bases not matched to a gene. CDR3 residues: CASSWTGGPDSGANVLTF. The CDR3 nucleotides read TGTGCCAGCAGTTGGACAGGGGGCCCAGACTCTGGGGCCAACGTCCTGACTTTC.

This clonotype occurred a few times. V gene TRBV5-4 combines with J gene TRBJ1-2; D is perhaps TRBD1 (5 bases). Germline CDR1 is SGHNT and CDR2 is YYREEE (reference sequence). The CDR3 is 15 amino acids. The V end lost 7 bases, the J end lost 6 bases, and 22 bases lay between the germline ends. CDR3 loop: CASLLPGKGSDGYTF. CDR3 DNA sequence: TGTGCCAGCCTCCTCCCCGGGAAGGGGAGCGATGGCTACACCTTC. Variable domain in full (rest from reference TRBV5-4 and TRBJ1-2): ETGVTQSPTHLIKTRGQQVTLRCSSQSGHNTVSWYQQALGQGPQFIFQYYREEENGRGNFPPRFSGLQFPNYSSELNVNALELDDSALYLCASLLPGKGSDGYTFGSGTRLTVV.

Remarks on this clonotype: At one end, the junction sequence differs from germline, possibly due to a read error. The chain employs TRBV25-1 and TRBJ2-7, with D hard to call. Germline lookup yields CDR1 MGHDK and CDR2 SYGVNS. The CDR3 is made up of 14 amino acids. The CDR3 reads CASSQDSGTYEQYF. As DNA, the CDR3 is TGCGCCAGCAGCCAAGACTCGGGTACCTACGAGCAGTACTTC.

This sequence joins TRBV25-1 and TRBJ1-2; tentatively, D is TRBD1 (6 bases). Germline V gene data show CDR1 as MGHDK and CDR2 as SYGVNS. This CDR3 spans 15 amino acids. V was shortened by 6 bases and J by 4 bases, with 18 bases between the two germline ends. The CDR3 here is CASSPVDRPAYGYTF. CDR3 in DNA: TGTGCCAGCAGCCCAGTAGACAGGCCGGCCTATGGCTACACCTTC.

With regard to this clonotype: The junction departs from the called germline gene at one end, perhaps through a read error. The CDR3 protein is CAGSRRTGQFEETQYF. The CDR3, as DNA: TGTGCCGGCAGTCGTCGGACAGGGCAGTTCGAAGAGACCCAGTACTTC. The chain recombines TRBV5-6 with TRBJ2-5; TRBD1 aligns across 8 bases. Germline CDR1 and CDR2: SGHDT and YYEEEE. The CDR3 is 16 residues long.